Below are 13 T cell receptor beta chains sequenced from a single sample in a study of blood T cell repertoires in COVID-19. Generated by immunoSEQ multiplex PCR, the TCRdb table keeps only in-frame clones and is missing some. The sample includes roughly 57,000 clones, 75% to 80% seen only once; the top ten take 35% to 55%. The material sequenced was peripheral blood. The receptors shown here come from a man in his 70s with active or convalescent COVID-19.

This clone is a singleton in its sample. This rearrangement joins TRBV7-9 to TRBJ1-2; TRBD1 aligns across 7 bases. The CDR3 spans 15 residues. CDR1 is SEHNR and CDR2 is FQNEAQ in the germline V gene (reference sequence). With V trimmed by 3 bases and J by 3 bases, 7 bases remained unmatched. This chain's CDR3 is CASSFSGGEYYGYTF. The CDR3 DNA is TGTGCCAGCAGCTTTTCAGGGGGTGAGTACTATGGCTACACCTTC.

The gene calls are TRBV24-1 and TRBJ2-1; TRBD2 agrees at 10 bases. Germline CDR1 and CDR2: KGHDR and SFDVKD. The CDR3 length is 16 residues. The junction had 11 bases not matched to a gene; V was cut back by 4 bases and J by 9 bases. CDR3 region: CATSDPGKSGGAEQFF. CDR3 nucleotide sequence: TGTGCCACCAGTGACCCCGGGAAAAGCGGGGGGGCTGAGCAGTTCTTC.

Here the CDR3 DNA reads TGCGCCAGCAGCACGGGACTAGCGGGGCGAGAGACCCAGTACTTC. Translation gives CASSTGLAGRETQYF. The chain combines TRBV5-1 with TRBJ2-5; 13 nucleotides agree with TRBD2. The CDR3 length is 15 residues. Trimming cost V 4 bases and J 4 bases; bases outside gene matches: 4. CDR1 is SGHRS and CDR2 is YFSETQ in the germline V gene.

The chain carries TRBV6-2 or TRBV6-3 and TRBJ2-2, with 7 bases identical to TRBD2. V trimming: 6 bases; J trimming: 2 bases; junction bases outside the gene matches: 12. This CDR3 spans 17 amino acids. Germline values: CDR1 MNHEY, CDR2 SVGEGT. The CDR3 coding sequence is TGTGCCAGCAGCCCGAATAACGGGGGGTATAACACCGGGGAGCTGTTTTTT. It specifies CASSPNNGGYNTGELFF.

This clone was observed a few times. The CDR3 nucleotides are TGCGCCAGCAGCTTGTGGGGAGAGACTAACTATGGCTACACCTTC. Translating gives CASSLWGETNYGYTF. The chain joins TRBV5-1 to TRBJ1-2, with D unresolved. Germline-derived CDR1 and CDR2 are SGHRS and YFSETQ. The CDR3 loop spans 15 amino acids. Trimming removed 1 base from V and 0 bases from J, with 10 bases in between. The whole variable domain, filled in from reference TRBV5-1 and TRBJ1-2, reads KAGVTQTPRYLIKTRGQQVTLSCSPISGHRSVSWYQQTPGQGLQFLFEYFSETQRNKGNFPGRFSGRQFSNSRSEMNVSTLELGDSALYLCASSLWGETNYGYTFGSGTRLTVV.

The genes are TRBV24-1 and TRBJ2-3; the D gene is possibly TRBD2 (5 bases). V lost 5 bases, J lost 6 bases, and 17 bases lay in between. The CDR3 is 15 amino acids. Germline V CDR1 and CDR2: KGHDR, SFDVKD. For the CDR3, the DNA is TGTGCCACCAGTGGGGATGGGCAAGCGGTGGATACGCAGTATTTT. Encoded protein: CATSGDGQAVDTQYF.

CDR3 loop: CATSDFGTGSYNEQFF. CDR3 nucleotides: TGTGCCACCAGTGATTTTGGGACAGGGTCCTACAATGAGCAGTTCTTC. The chain is built from TRBV24-1 and TRBJ2-1; the match to TRBD1 covers 9 bases. CDR3 length: 16 residues. Looked up from germline, CDR1 is KGHDR and CDR2 is SFDVKD. V dropped 1 base and J dropped 1; count of bases not matched to a gene: 1.

This clone has just a few counts. The rearrangement joins TRBV9 to TRBJ1-4, with 8 bases lining up with TRBD1. The CDR3 has 15 residues. The germline V gene encodes CDR1 SGDLS and CDR2 YYNGEE. The V segment lost 3 bases and the J segment 7 bases; nucleotides outside the gene matches: 8. CDR3 sequence (DNA): TGTGCCAGCAGCGGACCGGGACAGGTTGGTGAAAAACTGTTTTTT. Translating it yields CASSGPGQVGEKLFF.

The chain is built from TRBV30 and TRBJ2-6; D gene ambiguous. CDR3 length equals 13 residues. Germline-derived CDR1 and CDR2 are GTSNPN and SVGIG (reference sequence). V gave up 3 bases and J gave up 0 bases, with 3 bases separating them. Here the CDR3 DNA reads TGTGCCTGGAGCTCCTCTGGGGCCAACGTCCTGACTTTC. It translates to CAWSSSGANVLTF.

The chain combines TRBV4-3 with TRBJ1-4, with 7 bases lining up with TRBD1. Germline values: CDR1 LGHNA, CDR2 YSLEER. The V segment lost 4 bases and the J segment 0 bases; nucleotides outside the gene matches: 5. The CDR3 contains 16 residues. The CDR3 spells CASSRDRVATNEKLFF. The DNA of the CDR3 is TGCGCCAGCAGCCGCGACAGGGTTGCAACTAATGAAAAACTGTTTTTT.

The chain combines TRBV30 with TRBJ1-1, with 9 nucleotides matching TRBD1. Germline CDR1 reads GTSNPN; CDR2 reads SVGIG (reference sequence). V dropped 5 bases and J dropped 5; count of bases not matched to a gene: 6. The CDR3 runs to 13 residues. This chain's CDR3 is CAWDRGLRTEAFF. In DNA, the CDR3 is TGTGCCTGGGACAGGGGGTTGAGGACTGAAGCTTTCTTT.

The chain employs TRBV4-1 and TRBJ1-1, with no clear D. Germline loops: CDR1 MGHRA, CDR2 YSYEKL. The V end lost 4 bases, the J end lost 4 bases, and 13 bases lay between the germline ends. The CDR3 consists of 14 residues. CDR3 residues: CASSLEVRSTEAFF. The CDR3 coding sequence is TGCGCCAGCAGCCTTGAGGTCCGAAGCACTGAAGCTTTCTTT.

This rearrangement joins TRBV7-2 to TRBJ2-7, with 10 nucleotides matching TRBD1. Germline CDR1 is SGHTA and CDR2 is FQGNSA. The CDR3 is 18 amino acids. The trim removed 5 bases at V and 3 bases at J, leaving 16 bases unmatched. The CDR3 region is CASSRDRGIPEEDYEQYF. The CDR3 DNA sequence: TGTGCCAGCAGCCGGGACAGGGGAATACCTGAAGAGGACTACGAGCAGTACTTC.